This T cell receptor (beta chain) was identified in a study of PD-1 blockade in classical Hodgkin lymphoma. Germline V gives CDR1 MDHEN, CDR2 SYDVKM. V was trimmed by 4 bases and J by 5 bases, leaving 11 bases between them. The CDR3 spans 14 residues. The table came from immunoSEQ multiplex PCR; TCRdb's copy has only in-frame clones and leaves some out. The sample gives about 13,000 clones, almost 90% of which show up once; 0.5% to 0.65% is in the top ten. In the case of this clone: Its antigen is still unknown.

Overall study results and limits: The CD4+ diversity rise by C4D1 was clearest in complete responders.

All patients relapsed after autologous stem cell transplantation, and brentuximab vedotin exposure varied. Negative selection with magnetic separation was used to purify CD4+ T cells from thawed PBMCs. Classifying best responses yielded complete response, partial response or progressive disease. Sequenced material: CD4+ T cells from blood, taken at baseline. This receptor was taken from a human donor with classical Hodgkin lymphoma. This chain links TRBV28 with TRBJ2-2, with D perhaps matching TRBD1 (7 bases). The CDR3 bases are TGTGCCAGCAGTTCAGGGGGGCCAACCGGGGAGCTGTTTTTT. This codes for CASSSGGPTGELFF.